Below are 7 T cell receptor beta chains sequenced from a single sample in a study of T cell responses to AZD1222 COVID-19 vaccine. Here immunoSEQ multiplex PCR was the method, and the copy in TCRdb shows in-frame clones only, minus some. The repertoire includes about 120,000 clones, approximately 90% of them detected once, and roughly 5% sits in the top ten. Specimen: peripheral blood, collected on day 0 of AZD1222 vaccination. Receptors originate from an adult in good health.

The chain uses TRBV27 and TRBJ2-2, with 8 bases aligning to TRBD2. The CDR3 is 17 amino acids. V was clipped by 3 bases and J by 1 base; unmatched bases: 7. The germline CDR1 and CDR2 sequences are MNHEY and SMNVEV (reference sequence). In nucleotides, the CDR3 is TGTGCCAGCAGTTTGTTAGCGGGGAACCGGAACACCGGGGAGCTGTTTTTT. As protein: CASSLLAGNRNTGELFF.

The chain is built from TRBV25-1 and TRBJ1-3; D call uncertain. CDR1 MGHDK and CDR2 SYGVNS come from the germline V gene. The CDR3 spans 15 residues. V lost 3 bases and J lost 0, with 9 bases in between. Here the CDR3 reads CASSEVDFSGNTIYF. In DNA form, the CDR3 reads TGTGCCAGCAGTGAGGTAGATTTCTCTGGAAACACCATATATTTT.

The chain employs TRBV18 and TRBJ1-6; D is perhaps TRBD1 (6 bases). The germline V and J ends were trimmed by 2 bases and 3 bases, with 14 bases remaining between them. The CDR3 is made up of 17 amino acids. Germline V gene sequence: CDR1 KGHSH, CDR2 LQKENI. The CDR3 DNA sequence: TGTGCCAGCTCACCATCGCCGAGGGACATCTATAATTCACCCCTCCACTTT. This sequence encodes CASSPSPRDIYNSPLHF. The complete variable domain, with remaining parts taken from reference TRBV18 and TRBJ1-6, reads NAGVMQNPRHLVRRRGQEARLRCSPMKGHSHVYWYRQLPEEGLKFMVYLQKENIIDESGMPKERFSAEFPKEGPSILRIQQVVRGDSAAYFCASSPSPRDIYNSPLHFGNGTRLTVT.

The chain joins TRBV2 to TRBJ1-3; D might be TRBD1 (6 bases). Trimming took 4 bases from V and 2 from J, leaving 15 bases between them. This CDR3 is built from 16 residues. Germline V gene sequence: CDR1 SNHLY, CDR2 FYNNEI. The CDR3 protein is CASSAAGRGAGNTIYF. The CDR3, as DNA: TGTGCCAGCAGTGCGGCGGGCAGGGGAGCTGGAAACACCATATATTTT. The entire variable domain, with the rest obtained from reference TRBV2 and TRBJ1-3, is as follows: EPEVTQTPSHQVTQMGQEVILRCVPISNHLYFYWYRQILGQKVEFLVSFYNNEISEKSEIFDDQFSVERPDGSNFTLKIRSTKLEDSAMYFCASSAAGRGAGNTIYFGEGSWLTVV.

This clone appeared a few times. This CDR3 is also generated by other DNA sequences in the sample. This rearrangement joins TRBV27 to TRBJ1-1; the match to TRBD1 covers 9 bases. V shed 4 bases and J 5 bases; nucleotides not matched to a gene: 2. The CDR3 is made up of 13 amino acids. Germline CDR1 is MNHEY and CDR2 is SMNVEV (reference sequence). The CDR3 coding sequence is TGTGCCAGCAGTTCTGGACAGGGGACTGAAGCTTTCTTT. Protein product: CASSSGQGTEAFF.

The chain couples TRBV28 to TRBJ1-1; the D gene is possibly TRBD1 (6 bases). The CDR3 length is 12 residues. Germline V gene data show CDR1 as MDHEN and CDR2 as SYDVKM. V lost 3 bases to trimming and J lost 8 bases, with 10 bases between them. This CDR3 is CASSFWGTEAFF. CDR3 sequence (DNA): TGTGCCAGCAGTTTTTGGGGGACAGAAGCTTTCTTT.

This chain connects TRBV7-9 to TRBJ2-3, with a possible D match to TRBD1 (6 bases). The CDR3 runs 15 residues. Trimming took off 6 bases at V and 0 bases at J, with 13 bases between the two ends. CDR1 and CDR2 from the germline V gene are SEHNR and FQNEAQ (reference sequence). CDR3 sequence: CASSRATGSTDTQYF. The CDR3 coding sequence is TGTGCCAGCAGTCGCGCTACAGGGAGCACAGATACGCAGTATTTT.